This note documents a single TCR beta chain sequence. Repertoires were generated with immunoSEQ multiplex PCR, while TCRdb's copy carries only in-frame clones and drops some. Of 330,000 or so clones in the sample, about 90% were seen once. Germline CDR1 is SGHKS and CDR2 is YYEKEE (reference sequence). The CDR3 covers 15 residues. Trimming removed 3 bases at V and 1 base at J, with 8 bases between. This record belongs to a study of blood T cell repertoires in COVID-19. This sequence was found in a woman aged 25 to 39 who had recovered from COVID-19. The specimen was PBMCs or T cells enriched from blood (not recorded which). The chain links TRBV5-5 to TRBJ2-6; the D gene is possibly TRBD1 (6 bases). This CDR3 reads CASSSGTSGANVLTF. In nucleotides, the CDR3 is TGTGCCAGCAGCTCGGGGACATCTGGGGCCAACGTCCTGACTTTC.